This T cell receptor (beta chain) was obtained from a study of OX40 agonist ivuxolimab in advanced cancers. With respect to the entire study: Ivuxolimab was an agonistic, fully human IgG2 monoclonal antibody directed against OX40 (CD134), a costimulatory receptor. Intravenous ivuxolimab was administered to patients every 2 weeks at six dose levels: 0.01, 0.1, 0.3, 1.5, 3 and 10 mg/kg. Of the roughly 52 patients in dose escalation, 19 had hepatocellular carcinoma, about 15 had melanoma, 9 had renal cell carcinoma and 9 had head and neck cancer. The dose-escalation cohort was approximately 83% male with a mean age of approximately 60 years, ranging from roughly 23 to 90. Patients were allowed to have had prior anti-PD-1, anti-PD-L1 or anti-CTLA-4 therapy, and 30% to 50% of the dose-escalation patients had previously received checkpoint inhibitors. Partial responses occurred in three dose-escalation patients: two with cutaneous melanoma and one with hepatocellular carcinoma. The purpose of peripheral TCRbeta sequencing was to test whether ivuxolimab changed TCR sequence diversity and led to clonal T-cell expansion. The paper reports the monotherapy dose-escalation portion (N of about 50 patients) of the phase I ivuxolimab trial. Summary of the overall study and its limitations: Antigen specificity was not determined for the clonally expanded peripheral T cells. At doses of 0.1 to 3.0 mg/kg, clonal expansion of both CD4+ and CD8+ blood T cells was observed from baseline to week 6. On average, CD8+ T cells showed more expanded clones than CD4+ T cells after ivuxolimab. Low levels of normalized T-cell clonal expansion were also seen in some patients who did not respond. In partial responders in the 0.1-3.0 mg/kg groups, normalized peripheral clonal expansion was found to be among the lowest, especially among CD8+ T cells.

Genomic DNA was isolated from the sorted cells so that the TCRbeta CDR3 region could be sequenced. The immunoSEQ Assay was used for sequencing of TCRbeta CDR3 regions. TCRdb re-hosts the immuneACCESS table, in-frame sequences only. Its copies lack some clones; in the studies checked, an unresolved V gene accounts for under half of them, and the cause for the rest is not known. The sample contains about 81,000 clones, about 80% of them found a single time. The biggest ten clones account for 6.6% of the sample. Patients with autoimmune disease history or receiving systemic immunosuppression were excluded from the trial. Peripheral blood for TCR sequencing was drawn from every dose cohort at baseline, at cycle 4 day 1 and at cycle 7 day 1. The samples were taken from a phase I, first-in-human, multicenter, open-label dose-escalation trial of ivuxolimab. Adults with locally advanced or metastatic melanoma, renal cell carcinoma, hepatocellular carcinoma or head and neck squamous cell carcinoma were enrolled in the trial. Before TCR sequencing, CD4+ T cells and CD8+ T cells from peripheral blood were sorted into separate populations.

V is shortened by 10 bases, J by 0 bases, and the region joining them spans 18 bases. From the germline V gene (reference sequence), CDR1 is MNHEY and CDR2 is SMNVEV. Counted from cysteine to phenylalanine, this CDR3 has 15 amino acids. Solely the CDR3 DNA is kept, with 45 bases framed from the first base. A word on this clone: The clone's antigen remains unknown. No clone much larger than this one lies a single base away; base qualities are absent.

The V gene is TRBV27 and the J gene is TRBJ2-5, with a weak D call of TRBD2 (6 bases match). The specimen comprised CD4+ or CD8+ T cells sorted from blood, sampled in a trial of the OX40 agonist ivuxolimab. The receptor was derived from an adult with an advanced solid tumor such as melanoma, head and neck, liver or kidney cancer. The CDR3 has the sequence CATRRGSLYQETQYF. The sequence in DNA is TGTGCCACCAGACGGGGGTCCTTGTACCAAGAGACCCAGTACTTC.